This T cell receptor (beta chain) was identified during a study of blood T cell repertoires in COVID-19 (dated by TCRdb to the early 2020s). For the study in its entirety: Samples from collaborators originated in the United States, Italy and Spain and spanned both the acute and convalescent phases of COVID-19. The samples were drawn from the first 160 participants of the ongoing ImmuneRACE study and from 950 to 1,500 subjects provided by 6 global collaborators. The repertoires were released in a freely available public database intended as a resource for research on the immune response to SARS-CoV-2. Subjects who had been exposed to COVID-19, were actively infected with it, or had recovered from it provided the deeply sampled blood TCRbeta repertoires that made up the dataset. The prospective study material was composed of cDNA or gDNA derived from T cells, B-cell-depleted T cells, or PBMCs. A de-identified subject ID, COVID-19 status, age in years and sex were almost always included in the sample metadata. Where available, HLA class I and class II types were obtained from metadata supplied by the sample provider rather than from assay-based typing. What the study reported, not specific to this receptor: The quantity of clinical and demographic metadata differed by source and by participant and was supplied without curation.

In the prospective study, participants were 18 to 89 years old, resided in about two dozen geographic areas of the United States, and were enrolled through a virtual design. Cohort assignment in the prospective study relied on participant-reported clinical history from a screening survey and a study questionnaire. For ImmuneRACE Cohort 3, a participant was defined as recovered based on two consecutive negative NP/OP PCR tests, clearance by a healthcare professional, or resolution of symptoms. Each participant in the prospective study had whole blood, serum and a nasopharyngeal or oropharyngeal swab collected by mobile phlebotomists. Over a roughly two-month period, participants in the prospective study had the option of providing additional blood draws and questionnaires. Prospective study blood samples were shipped either frozen or at room temperature before DNA extraction. Note on this clone: No cognate antigen has been identified for it. It has no much larger one-base neighbor in the sample; base qualities were not kept.

Sequences KGHDR (CDR1) and SFDVKD (CDR2) are obtained from the germline V gene. Taken from cysteine to phenylalanine, the CDR3 has 15 residues. Only CDR3 DNA remains: 45 bases, in frame from the first base. V ends up 4 bases short and J 6 bases short, with an unmatched junction base count of 7. The immunoSEQ Assay, a bias-controlled multiplex PCR, was used to amplify TCRbeta CDR3 regions from genomic DNA. Per the source publication's procedure: Nucleated cell counts per sample were estimated from amplification of reference gene primers within the assay. Sequence reads were collapsed and filtered to measure the absolute abundance of every unique TCRbeta CDR3 rearrangement. Productive Simpson clonality was computed per sample as the square root of Simpson's diversity index over productive rearrangements. In its TCRdb copy, this immuneACCESS table keeps in-frame sequences only and misses some clones. Where compared with another copy, unresolved V genes explain less than half of these, and the others have no known cause. V, J and clone size derive from that table, while D and trimming were established from the DNA sequence. The sample includes about 270,000 clones, with 85% to 90% observed a single time. The top ten constitute 1.5% to 2% of the sample.

This chain joins TRBV24-1 to TRBJ1-2; TRBD1 agrees with 10 junctional bases. Material: PBMCs or T cells enriched from blood (not recorded which). The receptor was derived from a woman in her sixties who had recovered from COVID-19. Read as DNA, the sequence is TGTGCCACCAGTGAACCGGGACAGGGGATACATGGCTACACCTTC. It translates to CATSEPGQGIHGYTF.